This T cell receptor (beta chain) was captured by sequencing in a study of graft-versus-host responses after intestinal transplantation. Study background: Transplantation in recipients was multivisceral, liver-intestinal, or isolated intestinal. Tacrolimus plus steroids were given to all recipients for around three years, preceded by anti-thymocyte globulin induction. Study-level findings and limits: Levels of circulating GvH clones at their peak were associated with early post-transplant HvG declines. Analysis identified GvH clones in recipient marrow, with some appearing first in ileum or blood.

With respect to this clone: What it binds is unknown.

The CDR3 runs to 14 residues. The germline V gene encodes CDR1 SGDLS and CDR2 YYNGEE. J lost 2 bases, V lost 2 bases, and 2 bases had no gene match. Some clones are missing from TCRdb's copy, which holds only in-frame ones; the method was immunoSEQ multiplex PCR. The table lists roughly 64,000 clones, more than 90% of them singletons. This sequence joins TRBV9 and TRBJ2-5; 8 nucleotides line up with TRBD2. The clonotype comes from a human donor who was the organ donor for an intestinal transplant. The material sequenced was unstimulated CD8+ T cells sorted from spleen or lymph node cells, taken before transplant. In DNA form, the CDR3 reads TGTGCCAGCAGCGTGAGCGGGGGACAAGAGACCCAGTACTTC. This codes for CASSVSGGQETQYF.